The sequence of this TCR beta chain was determined in a study of blood T cell repertoires in COVID-19 (dated by TCRdb to 2018 to 2021). For the wider study: The collaborator samples originated in the United States, Italy and Spain and spanned the acute and convalescent phases of COVID-19. The prospective study material was composed of cDNA or gDNA derived from T cells, B-cell-depleted T cells, or PBMCs. The dataset comprised deeply sampled blood TCRbeta repertoires from subjects exposed to, actively infected with, or recovered from COVID-19. A freely available public database, intended as a resource for researchers studying the immune response to SARS-CoV-2, is where the repertoires were released. The samples were drawn from the first 160 participants of the ongoing ImmuneRACE study and from 1,254 subjects provided by 6 global collaborators. Sample metadata almost always included a de-identified subject ID, COVID-19 status, age in years and sex. Where available, HLA class I and class II types were obtained from metadata supplied by the sample provider rather than from assay-based typing.

The CDR3 measures 15 amino acids from cysteine to phenylalanine. Of all the DNA, just the CDR3 is kept, 45 bases in frame from base 1. Trimming costs V 0 bases and J 2 bases, and their ends lie 8 bases apart. Via the germline V gene (reference sequence), CDR1 is LGHDT and CDR2 YNNKEL. TCRbeta CDR3 regions were amplified from genomic DNA using the immunoSEQ Assay, a bias-controlled multiplex PCR. For the original study's pipeline: Within the assay, amplification of reference gene primers was used to estimate how many nucleated cells each sample contained. To quantify the absolute abundance of each unique TCRbeta CDR3 rearrangement, sequence reads were collapsed and filtered. For each sample, productive Simpson clonality was calculated by taking the square root of Simpson's diversity index across productive rearrangements. TCRdb retrieved this table from immuneACCESS and kept in-frame rearrangements only. Not all clones are present; in checked studies, unresolved V genes account for under half, and no reason is known for the remainder. D and trimming come from the DNA, and the V and J calls and clone size come from that table. The sample includes fewer than 350,000 clones, with around 85% observed a single time. 1.9% of the sample is taken by the ten largest.

General findings and caveats noted by the study authors: Clinical and demographic metadata were provided uncurated, with the amount varying by source and participant.

Participants in the prospective study were enrolled through a virtual design, were aged about 18 to 90 years, and lived in some 24 United States geographic areas. In the prospective study, cohorts were assigned on the basis of participant-reported clinical history obtained from a screening survey and a study questionnaire. Exposed participants had been in contact with someone with a PCR-confirmed or clinician-diagnosed COVID-19 case within 2 weeks of study entry. Mobile phlebotomists in the prospective study collected whole blood, serum and a nasopharyngeal or oropharyngeal swab from every participant. Participants in the prospective study had the option to provide additional blood draws and questionnaires over an approximately 2-month period. Blood samples from the prospective study were shipped frozen or at room temperature prior to DNA extraction. Regarding this clone: No antigen is known for it. Base quality data are lacking; no much larger clone is found one base away.

Recombination joined TRBV3-1 (or the pseudogene TRBV3-2) with TRBJ1-3, with the D gene call left open. The source material was PBMCs or T cells enriched from blood (not recorded which). This receptor was identified in a woman in her twenties or thirties who had been exposed to COVID-19. The DNA sequence is TGTGCCAGCAGCCAAGATAGTGTTACTGGAAACACCATATATTTT. Its protein product is CASSQDSVTGNTIYF.